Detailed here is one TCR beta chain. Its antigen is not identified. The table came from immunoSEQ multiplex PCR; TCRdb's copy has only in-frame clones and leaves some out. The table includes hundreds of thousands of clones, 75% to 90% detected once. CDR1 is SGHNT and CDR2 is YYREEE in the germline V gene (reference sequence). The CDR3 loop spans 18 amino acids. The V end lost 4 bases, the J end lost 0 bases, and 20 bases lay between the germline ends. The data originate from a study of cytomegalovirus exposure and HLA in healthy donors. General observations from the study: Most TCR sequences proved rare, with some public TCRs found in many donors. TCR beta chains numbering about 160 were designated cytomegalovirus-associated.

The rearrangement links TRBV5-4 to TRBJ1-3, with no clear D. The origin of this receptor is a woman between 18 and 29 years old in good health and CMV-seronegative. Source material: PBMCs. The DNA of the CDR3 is TGTGCCAGCAGCCCCTCTTCGGCGGGTTTGGCCTCTGGAAACACCATATATTTT. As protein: CASSPSSAGLASGNTIYF.